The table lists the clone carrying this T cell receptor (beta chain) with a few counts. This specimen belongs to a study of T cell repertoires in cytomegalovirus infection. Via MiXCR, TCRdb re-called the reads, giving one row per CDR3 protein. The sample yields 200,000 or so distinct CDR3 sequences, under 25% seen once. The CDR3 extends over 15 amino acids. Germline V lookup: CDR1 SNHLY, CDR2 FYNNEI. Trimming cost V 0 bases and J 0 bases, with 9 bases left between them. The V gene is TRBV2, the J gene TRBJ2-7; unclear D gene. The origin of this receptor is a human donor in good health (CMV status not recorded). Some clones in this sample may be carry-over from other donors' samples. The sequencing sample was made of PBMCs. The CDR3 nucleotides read TGTGCCAGCAGTGAAGCGGGCTACAACTCCTACGAGCAGTACTTC. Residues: CASSEAGYNSYEQYF.